These 19 T cell receptor beta chains were sequenced from one sample in a study of somatic mutations in cytotoxic T cells in rheumatoid arthritis. TCRdb keeps only in-frame clones here, not all; method: immunoSEQ multiplex PCR. Of about 27,000 clones in the sample, roughly 74% are singletons; the top ten hold around 8.9%. Sequenced: CD8+ T cells sorted from blood. Source of these receptors: a woman younger than 35 in good health.

This clone was seen a few times. The genes are TRBV7-9 and TRBJ1-4; 7 nucleotides match TRBD1. In germline, CDR1 is SEHNR, CDR2 FQNEAQ (reference sequence). CDR3 length equals 14 residues. Germline trimming cut 5 bases from V and 4 bases from J; bases unmatched to any gene: 4. DNA for the CDR3: TGTGCCAGCAGCGAACAGGGGATTAATGAAAAACTGTTTTTT. Its protein product is CASSEQGINEKLFF.

This chain joins TRBV7-9 and TRBJ2-3; TRBD1 matches 8 bases. The J segment lost 5 bases and the V segment lost 1 base, leaving 11 bases of the junction unmatched. This CDR3 region has 17 residues. CDR1 is SEHNR and CDR2 is FQNEAQ in the germline V gene (reference sequence). CDR3 DNA sequence: TGTGCCAGCAGCTTAGGACCTCAGGGGGCAGCGGTAGATACGCAGTATTTT. Encoded protein: CASSLGPQGAAVDTQYF.

The chain joins TRBV7-3 to TRBJ2-3; D unresolved. The CDR3 has 13 residues. Germline CDR1 and CDR2: SGHTA and FQGTGA. With 0 bases removed from V and 4 bases from J, the gap between germline ends came to 5 bases. The CDR3 DNA is TGTGCCAGCAGCTTAACCCTCTCAGATACGCAGTATTTT. Translating it yields CASSLTLSDTQYF.

This clone was seen a single time. The V gene is TRBV6-1, the J gene TRBJ2-2; 7 positions match TRBD1. CDR1 and CDR2 (germline): MNHNS, SASEGT. Trimming at V came to 3 bases and at J to 6 bases, leaving 10 bases not matched to a gene. The CDR3 runs to 16 residues. The CDR3 region has the DNA TGTGCCAGCAGTGATGAACGGACAGGCGTCTCCGGGGAGCTGTTTTTT. It specifies CASSDERTGVSGELFF.

The chain combines TRBV28 with TRBJ1-3, with 9 bases identical to TRBD1. With V trimmed by 6 bases and J by 3 bases, 12 bases remained unmatched. The CDR3 totals 17 residues. Per germline, CDR1 MDHEN and CDR2 SYDVKM. As DNA, the CDR3 is TGTGCCAGCAGCCAATCTCCCCGGACAGGGGTTGGAAACACCATATATTTT. Encoded protein: CASSQSPRTGVGNTIYF.

CDR3 nucleotides: TGTGCCAGCAGCTTACCACAGGGTAGCAATGAGCAGTTCTTC. This sequence encodes CASSLPQGSNEQFF. The genes are TRBV7-9 and TRBJ2-1; D is possibly TRBD1 (6 bases). Germline CDR1 SEHNR, CDR2 FQNEAQ (reference sequence). This CDR3 spans 14 amino acids. Trimming shortened V by 2 bases and J by 6 bases, and 11 bases separated the two germline ends.

This clone appeared a few times. This rearrangement joins TRBV13 to TRBJ1-5, with D possibly matching TRBD1 (5 bases). This CDR3 contains 14 residues. Between the trimmed V and J ends, which lost 3 bases and 2 bases, there was a span of 8 bases. CDR1 and CDR2 (germline): PRHDT, FYEKMQ (reference sequence). The CDR3 protein is CASSFRGGNQPQHF. CDR3 sequence (DNA): TGTGCCAGCAGCTTCCGGGGGGGCAATCAGCCCCAGCATTTT.

This chain joins TRBV7-9 and TRBJ1-6; D might be TRBD1 (6 bases). This CDR3 has 15 residues. The V gene lost 6 bases and the J gene lost 5 bases, with 14 bases spanning the gap. Germline V gene lookup returns CDR1 SEHNR and CDR2 FQNEAQ (reference sequence). This CDR3 reads CASSQQGPDNSPLHF. DNA of the CDR3: TGTGCCAGCAGTCAACAGGGACCGGATAATTCACCCCTCCACTTT.

This clone came up once. J is TRBJ2-1 and V is TRBV7-9; TRBD1 matches at 9 bases. V gave up 5 bases and J gave up 4 bases; unmatched junction bases: 9. Germline loops: CDR1 SEHNR, CDR2 FQNEAQ (reference sequence). This CDR3 is 16 amino acids long. CDR3 nucleotides: TGTGCCAGCAGCCCCGGGACAGGGTTTGTTTACAATGAGCAGTTCTTC. Amino acids: CASSPGTGFVYNEQFF.

This clone was seen a few times. This chain connects TRBV30 to TRBJ2-7; D could derive from TRBD1 or TRBD2 (5 bases each). The CDR3 spans 12 residues. Trimming removed 6 bases at V and 5 bases at J, with 14 bases between. Germline CDR1 is GTSNPN and CDR2 is SVGIG (reference sequence). The DNA of the CDR3 is TGTGCCTGTTCCTTGGGGGATAACGAGCAGTACTTC. Amino acids: CACSLGDNEQYF.

This chain uses TRBV6-4 with TRBJ2-1; tentative D call: TRBD2 (5 bases). V was pared by 6 bases and J by 3 bases, with 18 bases between. CDR1 MRHNA and CDR2 SNTAGT come from the germline V gene. The CDR3 length is 16 residues. CDR3 region: CASSPARGALYNEQFF. CDR3 nucleotides: TGTGCCAGCAGCCCCGCCCGGGGAGCCCTCTACAATGAGCAGTTCTTC.

V gene TRBV5-1 combines with J gene TRBJ2-2; 7 bases fit TRBD1. The V gene end was trimmed by 7 bases and the J gene end by 1 base; junction bases not matched to a gene: 10. The CDR3 runs 16 residues. Germline CDR1 SGHRS, CDR2 YFSETQ. CDR3 nucleotide sequence: TGCGCCAGCGGGGCCCCCCGGACAGGGAACACCGGGGAGCTGTTTTTT. Its protein product is CASGAPRTGNTGELFF.

This clone appeared a single time. The chain couples TRBV5-5 to TRBJ2-7, with D unclear. Trimming cost V 5 bases and J 1 base, with 10 bases left between them. From germline, CDR1 is SGHKS and CDR2 YYEKEE (reference sequence). This CDR3 region has 13 residues. The CDR3 DNA sequence: TGTGCCAGCAGGTCGGAACCTTCCTACGAGCAGTACTTC. The encoded protein is CASRSEPSYEQYF.

The CDR3 here is CASSGTNTGELFF. CDR3 coding DNA: TGTGCCAGCAGTGGAACGAACACCGGGGAGCTGTTTTTT. The genes are TRBV27 and TRBJ2-2; D not resolved. V lost 5 bases, J lost 0 bases, and 4 bases lay in between. The germline gives CDR1 MNHEY, CDR2 SMNVEV (reference sequence). The length of the CDR3 is 13 residues.

The CDR3 DNA follows: TGTGCCAGCAGTACGGGACAGGGCTTCCGCCAGCCCCAGCATTTT. Translated, it gives CASSTGQGFRQPQHF. This chain uses TRBV6-5 with TRBJ1-5; the match to TRBD1 covers 9 bases. CDR1 MNHEY and CDR2 SVGAGI come from the germline V gene. This CDR3 has 15 amino acids. V shed 5 bases and J 7 bases; nucleotides not matched to a gene: 9.

The gene calls are TRBV10-1 and TRBJ1-5, with D tentatively TRBD1 (5 bases). The CDR3 totals 15 residues. Per the germline V gene, CDR1 is WNHNN and CDR2 is SYGVQD (reference sequence). V lost 0 bases to trimming and J lost 7 bases, with 13 bases between them. The CDR3 nucleotides read TGCGCCAGCAGTGAGTCGGTCGGCAGGGCCCAGCCCCAGCATTTT. It specifies CASSESVGRAQPQHF.

The chain is built from TRBV29-1 and TRBJ2-1; D possibly matches TRBD1 or TRBD2 (5 bases each). This CDR3 spans 13 amino acids. V was cut by 2 bases and J by 7 bases, with 12 bases left in between. Germline assignment: CDR1 SQVTM and CDR2 ANQGSEA. The CDR3 is CSVEPRWGNEQFF. The CDR3 bases are TGCAGCGTTGAACCCCGGTGGGGGAATGAGCAGTTCTTC.

The chain couples TRBV28 to TRBJ2-5; D might be TRBD1 (5 bases). The V end lost 5 bases, the J end lost 6 bases, and 19 bases lay between the germline ends. The CDR3 loop spans 15 amino acids. In germline, CDR1 is MDHEN, CDR2 SYDVKM. Here the CDR3 reads CASSGRLTEEKTQYF. The CDR3 coding sequence is TGTGCCAGCAGTGGGCGTTTGACAGAGGAAAAGACCCAGTACTTC.

This chain connects TRBV9 to TRBJ2-4, with D tentatively TRBD2 (7 bases). Germline lookup yields CDR1 SGDLS and CDR2 YYNGEE. CDR3 length: 12 amino acids. V was pared by 3 bases and J by 8 bases, with 9 bases between. The CDR3 nucleotides are TGTGCCAGCAGCGGGGAGGGGGACATTCAGTACTTC. Its translation: CASSGEGDIQYF.